This TCR beta chain stems from a study of T cell responses to AZD1222 COVID-19 vaccine. Notes on the study in general: Dominant CD4 TCR responses targeted spike regions 160-218 and 743-854.

The CDR3 totals 11 residues. V was cut by 0 bases and J by 8 bases, with 4 bases left in between. Germline V gene sequence: CDR1 MNHEY, CDR2 SVGAGI. Points on this clone: The target antigen is unknown.

This table comes from immunoSEQ multiplex PCR, and its TCRdb copy is limited to in-frame clones, with some not included. The sample shows approximately 70,000 clones, approximately 80% of them seen only once. This chain uses TRBV6-5 with TRBJ1-1; D gene unclear. The sequencing here drew on peripheral blood, taken on day 0 of AZD1222 vaccination. The clonotype originates from an adult in good health. CDR3 bases: TGTGCCAGCAGTTACTCCCTAGAAGCTTTCTTT. This codes for CASSYSLEAFF.